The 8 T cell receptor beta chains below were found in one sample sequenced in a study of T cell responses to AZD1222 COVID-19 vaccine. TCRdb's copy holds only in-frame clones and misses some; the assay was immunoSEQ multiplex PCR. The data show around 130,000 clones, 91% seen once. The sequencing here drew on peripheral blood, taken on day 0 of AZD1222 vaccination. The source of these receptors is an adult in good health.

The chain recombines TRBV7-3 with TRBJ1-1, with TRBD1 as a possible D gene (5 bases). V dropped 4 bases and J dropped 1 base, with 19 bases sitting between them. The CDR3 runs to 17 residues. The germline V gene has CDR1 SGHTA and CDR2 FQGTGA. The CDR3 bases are TGTGCCAGCAGCTCTCCCCGGGCAGGGACGTCGAACACTGAAGCTTTCTTT. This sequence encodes CASSSPRAGTSNTEAFF.

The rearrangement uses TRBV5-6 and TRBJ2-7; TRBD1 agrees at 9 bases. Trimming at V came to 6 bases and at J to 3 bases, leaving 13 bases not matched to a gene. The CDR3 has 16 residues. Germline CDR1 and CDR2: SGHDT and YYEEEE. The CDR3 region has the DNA TGTGCCAGCATCAGAATATCGGGACAGGGCATCTACGAGCAGTACTTC. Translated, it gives CASIRISGQGIYEQYF.

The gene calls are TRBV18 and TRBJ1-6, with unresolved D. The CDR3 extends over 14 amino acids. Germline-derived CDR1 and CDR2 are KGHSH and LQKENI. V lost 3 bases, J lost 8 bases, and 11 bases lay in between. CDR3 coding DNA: TGTGCCAGCTCACCCCTACAGACCGATTCACCCCTCCACTTT. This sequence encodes CASSPLQTDSPLHF.

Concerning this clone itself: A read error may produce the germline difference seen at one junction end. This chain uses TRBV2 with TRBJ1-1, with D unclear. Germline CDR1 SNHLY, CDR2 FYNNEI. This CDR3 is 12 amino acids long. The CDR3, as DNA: TGTGCCAGCAGAGAAGAGGGATTGGGGGCTTTCTTT. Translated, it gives CASREEGLGAFF.

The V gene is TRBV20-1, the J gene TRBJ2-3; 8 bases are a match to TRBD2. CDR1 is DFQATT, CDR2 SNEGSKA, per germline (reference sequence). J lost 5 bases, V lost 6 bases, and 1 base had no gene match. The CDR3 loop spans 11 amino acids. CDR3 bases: TGCAGTGCCCGGGGGGGAGATACGCAGTATTTT. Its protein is CSARGGDTQYF.

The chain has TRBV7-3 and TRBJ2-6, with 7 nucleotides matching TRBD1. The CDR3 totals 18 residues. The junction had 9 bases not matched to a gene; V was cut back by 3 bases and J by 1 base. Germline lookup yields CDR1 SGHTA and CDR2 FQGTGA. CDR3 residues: CASSFGVGGRSGANVLTF. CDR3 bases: TGTGCCAGCAGCTTCGGGGTAGGGGGCAGGTCTGGGGCCAACGTCCTGACTTTC. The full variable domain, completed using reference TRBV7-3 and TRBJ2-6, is GAGVSQTPSNKVTEKGKYVELRCDPISGHTALYWYRQSLGQGPEFLIYFQGTGAADDSGLPNDRFFAVRPEGSVSTLKIQRTERGDSAVYLCASSFGVGGRSGANVLTFGAGSRLTVL.

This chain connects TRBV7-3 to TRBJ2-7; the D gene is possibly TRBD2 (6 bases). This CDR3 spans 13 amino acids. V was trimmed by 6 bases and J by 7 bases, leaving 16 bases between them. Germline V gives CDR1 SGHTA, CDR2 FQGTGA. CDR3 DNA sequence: TGTGCCAGCAGTTCCATCCCCGCGGGGGAGCAGTACTTC. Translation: CASSSIPAGEQYF.

Here the CDR3 DNA reads TGTGCCAGCAGTTTTTGGAAGGGGGGACCTCAGCCCCAGCATTTT. It codes for CASSFWKGGPQPQHF. The chain employs TRBV28 and TRBJ1-5, with D maybe TRBD1 (6 bases). Per germline, CDR1 MDHEN and CDR2 SYDVKM. There are 15 residues in the CDR3. V was clipped by 3 bases and J by 6 bases, with 15 bases between them.